Following are 5 T cell receptor beta chains from one sample sequenced in a study of blood T cell repertoires in COVID-19. The table came from immunoSEQ multiplex PCR; TCRdb's copy has only in-frame clones and leaves some out. The data contain nearly 350,000 clones, 87% of them singletons. The sequenced sample was peripheral blood. These receptors all stem from a woman between 45 and 65 years old with COVID-19, enrolled during active disease.

The V and J genes are TRBV7-9 and TRBJ2-7, with D perhaps TRBD2 (5 bases). The CDR3 has 12 amino acids. Germline lookup yields CDR1 SEHNR and CDR2 FQNEAQ (reference sequence). V was clipped by 4 bases and J by 5 bases, with 9 bases between them. The chain's CDR3 is CASSYGIHEQYF. CDR3 sequence (DNA): TGTGCCAGCAGCTACGGGATCCACGAGCAGTACTTC.

The chain has TRBV19 and TRBJ1-1, with D possibly being TRBD1 (6 bases). This CDR3 spans 14 amino acids. CDR1 and CDR2 (germline): LNHDA, SQIVND (reference sequence). V was clipped by 7 bases and J by 0 bases, with 12 bases between them. The CDR3 loop reads CASKTRDMNTEAFF. The CDR3, as DNA: TGTGCCAGTAAAACCAGGGACATGAACACTGAAGCTTTCTTT. The variable domain in full, with the rest retrieved from reference TRBV19 and TRBJ1-1, is DGGITQSPKYLFRKEGQNVTLSCEQNLNHDAMYWYRQDPGQGLRLIYYSQIVNDFQKGDIAEGYSVSREKKESFPLTVTSAQKNPTAFYLCASKTRDMNTEAFFGQGTRLTVV.

This chain joins TRBV27 and TRBJ2-1; TRBD2 matches 9 bases. The CDR3 is made up of 17 amino acids. V lost 6 bases to trimming and J lost 5 bases; unmatched junction nucleotides: 14. CDR1 and CDR2 (germline): MNHEY, SMNVEV (reference sequence). The CDR3 DNA follows: TGTGCCAGCAGACCCTATGAAGCGGGAGGATGGAACAATGAGCAGTTCTTC. This codes for CASRPYEAGGWNNEQFF.

The rearrangement joins TRBV6-5 to TRBJ2-7; 7 nucleotides agree with TRBD1. Trimming cost V 4 bases and J 3 bases; bases outside gene matches: 9. Germline-derived CDR1 and CDR2 are MNHEY and SVGAGI. CDR3 length equals 15 residues. CDR3 sequence reads: CASSLQGRISYEQYF. The CDR3 region has the DNA TGTGCCAGCAGTTTACAGGGGCGCATTAGCTACGAGCAGTACTTC.

This clone showed up just once. This sequence joins TRBV30 and TRBJ2-7; 8 positions match TRBD1. CDR3 length equals 15 residues. The trim removed 0 bases at V and 6 bases at J, leaving 10 bases unmatched. CDR1 is GTSNPN and CDR2 is SVGIG in the germline V gene (reference sequence). This CDR3 reads CAWSVTRTGYSEQYF. The CDR3 coding sequence is TGTGCCTGGAGTGTAACCAGGACAGGGTATAGCGAGCAGTACTTC. Drawing the rest from reference TRBV30 and TRBJ2-7, the complete variable domain is SQTIHQWPATLVQPVGSPLSLECTVEGTSNPNLYWYRQAAGRGLQLLFYSVGIGQISSEVPQNLSASRPQDRQFILSSKKLLLSDSGFYLCAWSVTRTGYSEQYFGPGTRLTVT.